This T cell receptor beta chain comes out of a study of blood T cell repertoires in COVID-19. At the level of the study: The study drew acute and convalescent COVID-19 samples from the United States, Italy and Spain. T cells, B-cell-depleted T cells, or PBMCs provided the cDNA or gDNA that served as material.

Those enrolled in Seattle joined during active infection and were followed longitudinally afterward. The table came from immunoSEQ multiplex PCR; TCRdb's copy has only in-frame clones and leaves some out. The table lists about 250,000 clones, around nine tenths of them singletons. Germline V CDR1 and CDR2: SGHDN, FVKESK. V lost 4 bases to trimming and J lost 5 bases; unmatched junction nucleotides: 11. The CDR3 contains 17 residues. The sequencing input was peripheral blood. This clonotype was obtained from a man younger than 40 with COVID-19, enrolled during active disease. The chain has TRBV14 and TRBJ1-2; 12 nucleotides align to TRBD1. CDR3 nucleotides: TGTGCCAGCAGCCCAGGGACAGGGGGCGCGAGTCGTTATGGCTACACCTTC. Translation: CASSPGTGGASRYGYTF. Full variable domain (missing parts from reference TRBV14 and TRBJ1-2): EAGVTQFPSHSVIEKGQTVTLRCDPISGHDNLYWYRRVMGKEIKFLLHFVKESKQDESGMPNNRFLAERTGGTYSTLKVQPAELEDSGVYFCASSPGTGGASRYGYTFGSGTRLTVV.